This T cell receptor (beta chain) appears in the sequencing data of a study of T-cell memory formation after mild COVID-19. Study details: Most TCR clusters belonged to a single donor.

TCRdb re-analysed the 5' RACE reads in MiXCR, keeping a single row per CDR3 protein. The table has 250,000 to 350,000 distinct CDR3 sequences, 13% to 15% seen once; the top ten hold roughly a fifth. A note on this clonotype: Its antigen is not known.

Whole-study findings and limits: While clones contracting from day 15 to 85 were balanced between CD4 and CD8, later expanders leaned CD4+.

Sequenced input: PBMCs or a T cell subset sorted from them (not recorded which). The TCR comes from a man younger than 35 who had mild COVID-19 (a few samples of this study predate the infection). Cell type and time point are not known.

The CDR3, as DNA: TGTGCCAGCAGTTACTCCATGGCGGGGGAGACCCAGTACTTC. Encoded protein: CASSYSMAGETQYF. This chain links TRBV6-5 with TRBJ2-5; a weak D match, TRBD2 (6 bases). The CDR3 has 14 amino acids. V lost 0 bases to trimming and J lost 5 bases, with 10 bases between them. Germline CDR1 is MNHEY and CDR2 is SVGAGI.